Listed here are 14 T cell receptor beta chains from one sample, sequenced in a study of blood T cell repertoires in COVID-19. TCRdb's table, derived via immunoSEQ multiplex PCR, lists solely in-frame clones and lacks some. The data show under 300,000 clones, around 80% seen once. The source material was peripheral blood. The receptors derive from a woman aged 40 to 50 with active or convalescent COVID-19.

The V and J genes are TRBV11-2 and TRBJ2-1; 10 bases agree with TRBD2. The CDR3 runs 16 residues. The ends lost 1 base at V and 7 bases at J; junction bases unmatched: 7. In germline, CDR1 is SGHAT, CDR2 FQNNGV. The CDR3 here is CASSLGSGGANNEQFF. The CDR3, as DNA: TGTGCCAGCAGCTTAGGAAGCGGGGGGGCCAATAATGAGCAGTTCTTC.

The rearrangement joins TRBV4-1 to TRBJ2-1; 11 positions match TRBD2. The CDR3 is 17 amino acids. V lost 2 bases to trimming and J lost 7 bases; unmatched junction nucleotides: 10. From germline, CDR1 is MGHRA and CDR2 YSYEKL. CDR3 loop: CASSQHPLAGGLNEQFF. The CDR3 DNA is TGCGCCAGCAGCCAACACCCCTTAGCGGGGGGGCTGAATGAGCAGTTCTTC.

The V and J genes are TRBV5-1 and TRBJ1-1; tentative D call: TRBD1 (6 bases). In germline, CDR1 is SGHRS, CDR2 YFSETQ. Trimming took 3 bases from V and 1 from J, leaving 10 bases between them. The CDR3 has 14 amino acids. The CDR3 protein is CASSSDRANTEAFF. Here the CDR3 DNA reads TGCGCCAGCAGCTCGGACAGAGCGAACACTGAAGCTTTCTTT.

The chain recombines TRBV3-1 (or the pseudogene TRBV3-2) with TRBJ1-2; no reliable D call. This CDR3 region has 12 residues. V was pared by 2 bases and J by 8 bases, with 9 bases between. The V gene's germline CDR1 is LGHDT and CDR2 YNNKEL (reference sequence). DNA for the CDR3: TGTGCCAGCAGCCAACCTGGGAGAGGCTACACCTTC. Encoded protein: CASSQPGRGYTF.

This sequence joins TRBV2 and TRBJ2-5; TRBD2 aligns across 7 bases. Trimming cost V 2 bases and J 2 bases; bases outside gene matches: 8. CDR1 is SNHLY, CDR2 FYNNEI, per germline. CDR3 length: 16 amino acids. The DNA for the CDR3 is TGTGCCAGCAGTGAACTACGAGGCGGGGGACAAGAGACCCAGTACTTC. Translating gives CASSELRGGGQETQYF.

This rearrangement joins TRBV9 to TRBJ2-2, with TRBD1 matching over 10 bases. CDR1 is SGDLS, CDR2 YYNGEE, per germline. V dropped 4 bases and J dropped 6; count of bases not matched to a gene: 6. CDR3 length: 15 amino acids. CDR3 loop: CASSPGQGFSGELFF. The CDR3 coding sequence is TGTGCCAGCAGCCCGGGACAGGGGTTCTCCGGGGAGCTGTTTTTT. Together with reference TRBV9 and TRBJ2-2, the CDR3 gives the full variable domain: DSGVTQTPKHLITATGQRVTLRCSPRSGDLSVYWYQQSLDQGLQFLIQYYNGEERAKGNILERFSAQQFPDLHSELNLSSLELGDSALYFCASSPGQGFSGELFFGEGSRLTVL.

V is TRBV5-1 and J is TRBJ1-6; 8 nucleotides line up with TRBD1. Germline lookup yields CDR1 SGHRS and CDR2 YFSETQ. With 4 bases clipped from V and 9 bases from J, the junction kept 9 bases outside the gene matches. The CDR3 is 15 residues long. CDR3 region: CASSLTGTGRSPLHF. Written as DNA, the CDR3 is TGCGCCAGCAGCCTTACCGGGACAGGACGTTCACCCCTCCACTTT.

The chain carries TRBV28 and TRBJ1-2, with D perhaps TRBD1 (5 bases). The V and J ends lost 2 bases and 4 bases respectively, with 5 bases between them. The CDR3 loop spans 12 amino acids. Looked up from germline, CDR1 is MDHEN and CDR2 is SYDVKM. CDR3 DNA sequence: TGTGCCAGCAGTTTAAGGGGCTATGGCTACACCTTC. Translating it yields CASSLRGYGYTF.

This chain connects TRBV5-4 to TRBJ2-3; 9 positions agree with TRBD2. Unmatched junction bases numbered 4, after V lost 4 bases and J lost 7 bases. Germline values: CDR1 SGHNT, CDR2 YYREEE (reference sequence). CDR3 length equals 13 residues. CDR3 nucleotides: TGTGCCAGCAGCAAGGGACTAGCCAATACGCAGTATTTT. It is translated as CASSKGLANTQYF.

The genes are TRBV11-2 and TRBJ2-3; D might be TRBD1 (5 bases). This CDR3 has 12 amino acids. Germline CDR1 and CDR2: SGHAT and FQNNGV. V was clipped by 11 bases and J by 3 bases, with 12 bases between them. Here the CDR3 reads CAAQGVTDTQYF. Here the CDR3 DNA reads TGTGCCGCGCAGGGCGTTACAGATACGCAGTATTTT.

The gene calls are TRBV13 and TRBJ2-7; tentative D call: TRBD2 (6 bases). Trimming cost V 5 bases and J 0 bases, with 8 bases left between them. CDR1 and CDR2 from the germline V gene are PRHDT and FYEKMQ (reference sequence). This CDR3 comprises 13 residues. For the CDR3, the DNA is TGTGCCAGCAGCGGGACTTACTCCTACGAGCAGTACTTC. Protein sequence: CASSGTYSYEQYF.

The table lists this clone with a count of one. Other DNA sequences in the same sample also yield this CDR3. This chain joins TRBV30 and TRBJ1-1; D is unresolved. The CDR3 covers 13 residues. V was shortened by 3 bases and J by 0 bases, with 8 bases between the two germline ends. Per germline, CDR1 GTSNPN and CDR2 SVGIG (reference sequence). The DNA of the CDR3 is TGTGCCTGGAGAACGGGAATGAACACTGAAGCTTTCTTT. Residues: CAWRTGMNTEAFF. Full variable domain (remainder filled in from reference TRBV30 and TRBJ1-1): SQTIHQWPATLVQPVGSPLSLECTVEGTSNPNLYWYRQAAGRGLQLLFYSVGIGQISSEVPQNLSASRPQDRQFILSSKKLLLSDSGFYLCAWRTGMNTEAFFGQGTRLTVV.

The V call is TRBV2, the J call TRBJ2-7; possible D gene TRBD2, 5 bases. This CDR3 has 11 residues. Germline V gives CDR1 SNHLY, CDR2 FYNNEI. Trimming left V 3 bases short and J 6 bases short, with 6 bases between. The CDR3 region has the DNA TGTGCCAGCAGTGACGGGGTCGAGCAGTACTTC. Encoded protein: CASSDGVEQYF.

This clone was seen just once. This rearrangement joins TRBV11-2 to TRBJ1-1; no definite D call. V was shortened by 1 base and J by 1 base, with 10 bases between the two germline ends. This CDR3 has 15 residues. Germline V lookup: CDR1 SGHAT, CDR2 FQNNGV. CDR3 DNA: TGTGCCAGCAGCTTAGGAAGAGGCACGAACACTGAAGCTTTCTTT. Protein product: CASSLGRGTNTEAFF.